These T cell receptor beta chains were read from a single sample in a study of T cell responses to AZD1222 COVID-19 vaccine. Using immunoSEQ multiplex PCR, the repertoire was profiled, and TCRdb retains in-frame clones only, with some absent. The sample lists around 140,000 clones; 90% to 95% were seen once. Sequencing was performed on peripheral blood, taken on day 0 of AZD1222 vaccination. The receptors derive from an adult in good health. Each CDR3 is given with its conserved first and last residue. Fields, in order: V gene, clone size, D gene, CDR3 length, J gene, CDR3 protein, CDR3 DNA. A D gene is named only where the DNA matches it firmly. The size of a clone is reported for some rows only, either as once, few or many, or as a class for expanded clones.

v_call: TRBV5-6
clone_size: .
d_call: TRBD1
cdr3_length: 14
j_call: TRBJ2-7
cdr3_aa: CASRPTTGSYEQYF
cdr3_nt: TGTGCCAGCAGACCTACGACAGGGTCCTACGAGCAGTACTTC

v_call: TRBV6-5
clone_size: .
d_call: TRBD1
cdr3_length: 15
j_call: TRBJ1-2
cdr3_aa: CASSHPMGQGNGYTF
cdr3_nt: TGTGCCAGCAGTCATCCCATGGGACAGGGGAACGGCTACACCTTC

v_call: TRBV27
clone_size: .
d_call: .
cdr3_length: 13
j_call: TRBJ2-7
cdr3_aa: CASSLETFSEQYF
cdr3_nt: TGTGCCAGCAGTTTAGAGACTTTCTCCGAGCAGTACTTC

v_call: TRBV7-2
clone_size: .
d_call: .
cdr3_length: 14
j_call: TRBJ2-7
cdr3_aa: CASSTDSTAYEQYF
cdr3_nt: TGTGCCAGCAGCACTGACAGTACCGCCTACGAGCAGTACTTC

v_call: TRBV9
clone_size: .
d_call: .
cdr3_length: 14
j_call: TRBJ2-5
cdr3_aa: CASGPGRGGETQYF
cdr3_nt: TGTGCCAGCGGGCCAGGGCGGGGCGGGGAGACCCAGTACTTC

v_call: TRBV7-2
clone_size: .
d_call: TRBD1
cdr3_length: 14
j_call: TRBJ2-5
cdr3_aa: CASRSSGGPGAQYF
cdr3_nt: TGTGCCAGCAGATCTTCAGGGGGCCCGGGAGCCCAGTACTTC

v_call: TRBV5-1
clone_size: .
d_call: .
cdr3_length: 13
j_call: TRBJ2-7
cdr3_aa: CASSFLEAAEQYF
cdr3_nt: TGCGCCAGCAGCTTCCTTGAGGCGGCCGAGCAGTACTTC

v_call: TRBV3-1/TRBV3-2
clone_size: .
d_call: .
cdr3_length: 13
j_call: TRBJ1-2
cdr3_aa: CASSLKQASGYTF
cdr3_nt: TGTGCCAGCAGCCTTAAACAGGCAAGTGGCTACACCTTC

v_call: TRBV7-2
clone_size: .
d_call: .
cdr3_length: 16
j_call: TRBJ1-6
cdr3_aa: CASSLVGGQISSPLHF
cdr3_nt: TGTGCCAGCAGCTTAGTGGGGGGACAAATCTCCTCACCCCTCCACTTT

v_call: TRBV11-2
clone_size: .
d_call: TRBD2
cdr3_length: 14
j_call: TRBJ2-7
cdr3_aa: CASSPGLALYEQYF
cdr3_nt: TGTGCCAGCAGCCCGGGACTAGCTCTCTACGAGCAGTACTTC

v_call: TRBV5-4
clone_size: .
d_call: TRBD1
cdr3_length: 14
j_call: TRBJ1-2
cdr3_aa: CASSIRQGGYGYTF
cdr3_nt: TGTGCCAGCAGCATACGACAGGGCGGCTATGGCTACACCTTC

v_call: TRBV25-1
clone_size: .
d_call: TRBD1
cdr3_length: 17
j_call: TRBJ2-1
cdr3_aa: CASSEFSGTGAKNEQFF
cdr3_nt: TGTGCCAGCAGTGAATTTTCCGGGACAGGGGCTAAAAATGAGCAGTTCTTC

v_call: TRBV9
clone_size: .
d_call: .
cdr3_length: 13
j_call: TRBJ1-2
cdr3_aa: CASSSTGNYGYTF
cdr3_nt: TGTGCCAGCAGCTCCACAGGGAACTATGGCTACACCTTC

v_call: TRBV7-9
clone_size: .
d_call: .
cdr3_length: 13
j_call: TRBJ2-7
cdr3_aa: CASSLTLDYEQYF
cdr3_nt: TGTGCCAGCAGCTTAACCCTTGACTACGAGCAGTACTTC

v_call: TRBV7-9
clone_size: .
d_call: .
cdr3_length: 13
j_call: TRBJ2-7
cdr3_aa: CASSFGGTYEQYF
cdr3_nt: TGTGCCAGCAGCTTTGGGGGGACCTACGAGCAGTACTTC

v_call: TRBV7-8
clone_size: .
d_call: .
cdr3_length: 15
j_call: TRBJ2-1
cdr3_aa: CASSAVGAGFDEQFF
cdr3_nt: TGTGCCAGCAGCGCCGTCGGGGCCGGGTTCGATGAGCAGTTCTTC

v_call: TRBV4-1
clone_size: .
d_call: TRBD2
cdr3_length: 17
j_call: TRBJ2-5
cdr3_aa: CASSPGLAGGLQETQYF
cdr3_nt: TGCGCCAGCAGCCCCGGACTAGCGGGGGGCCTCCAAGAGACCCAGTACTTC

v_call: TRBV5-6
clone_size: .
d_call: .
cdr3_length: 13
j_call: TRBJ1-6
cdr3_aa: CASSLEGTSPLHF
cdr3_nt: TGTGCCAGCAGCTTGGAAGGTACTTCACCCCTCCACTTT

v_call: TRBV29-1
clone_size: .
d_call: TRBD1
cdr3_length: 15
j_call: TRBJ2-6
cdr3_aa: CSVTGQHSGANVLTF
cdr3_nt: TGCAGCGTCACGGGACAGCACTCTGGGGCCAACGTCCTGACTTTC

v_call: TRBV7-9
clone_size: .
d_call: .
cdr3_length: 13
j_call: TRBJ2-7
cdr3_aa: CASGGDDSYEQYF
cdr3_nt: TGTGCCAGCGGGGGAGACGACTCCTACGAGCAGTACTTC

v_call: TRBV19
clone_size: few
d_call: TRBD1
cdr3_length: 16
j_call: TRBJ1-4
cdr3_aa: CASSSGGTGGNEKLFF
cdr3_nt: TGTGCCAGTAGCTCCGGTGGGACAGGGGGCAATGAAAAACTGTTTTTT

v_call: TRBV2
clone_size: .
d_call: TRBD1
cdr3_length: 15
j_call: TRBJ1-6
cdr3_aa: CASRPGQGNNSPLHF
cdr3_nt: TGTGCCAGCAGACCGGGACAGGGAAATAATTCACCCCTCCACTTT